Listed here are 19 T cell receptor beta chains from one sample, sequenced in a study of cytomegalovirus exposure and HLA in healthy donors. Primers for the PCR totalled 60 Vbeta and 13 Jbeta. Clones were read by immunoSEQ multiplex PCR, and TCRdb kept only the in-frame ones, dropping some. This sample has about 180,000 clones, with 75% to 85% found just once. The sequencing input was PBMCs. The receptors stem from a man younger than 45 in good health and CMV-seropositive.

The genes are TRBV5-3 and TRBJ2-5, with TRBD2 identical over 10 bases. TRBV5-3 is an open reading frame, and its role is uncertain. V was pared by 3 bases and J by 5 bases, with 7 bases of the junction left unmatched. The CDR3 has 15 residues. The CDR3 region is CARSSPSGGRETQYF. In DNA, the CDR3 is TGTGCCAGAAGCTCGCCTAGCGGGGGTAGGGAGACCCAGTACTTC.

The CDR3 spells CASSFRVVATTYEQYF. The CDR3 coding sequence is TGCGCCAGCAGCTTTCGGGTAGTAGCCACTACCTACGAGCAGTACTTC. V and J are TRBV5-1 and TRBJ2-7; D not certain. The V gene's germline CDR1 is SGHRS and CDR2 YFSETQ. The CDR3 has 16 residues. Trimming left V 2 bases short and J 2 bases short, with 17 bases between.

This chain links TRBV7-2 with TRBJ2-1, with TRBD2 identical over 7 bases. With 9 bases clipped from V and 9 bases from J, the junction kept 8 bases outside the gene matches. Germline assignment: CDR1 SGHTA and CDR2 FQGNSA. This CDR3 is 12 amino acids long. CDR3 in amino acids: CASGLERTEQFF. The CDR3 nucleotides read TGTGCCAGTGGACTAGAACGGACTGAGCAGTTCTTC.

The V and J genes are TRBV30 and TRBJ2-1; 10 bases are shared with TRBD2. The V and J ends lost 3 bases and 4 bases, in that order; junction bases with no gene match: 6. CDR1 GTSNPN and CDR2 SVGIG come from the germline V gene (reference sequence). The CDR3 sequence is 15 residues long. The CDR3 protein is CAWSFSSGGYNEQFF. The CDR3 coding sequence is TGTGCCTGGAGCTTTTCTAGCGGGGGATACAATGAGCAGTTCTTC. The variable domain in full, completed from reference TRBV30 and TRBJ2-1, reads SQTIHQWPATLVQPVGSPLSLECTVEGTSNPNLYWYRQAAGRGLQLLFYSVGIGQISSEVPQNLSASRPQDRQFILSSKKLLLSDSGFYLCAWSFSSGGYNEQFFGPGTRLTVL.

The V call is TRBV2, the J call TRBJ2-1, with TRBD2 matching over 8 bases. Germline V gene sequence: CDR1 SNHLY, CDR2 FYNNEI. The V and J ends lost 6 bases and 4 bases, in that order; junction bases with no gene match: 8. This CDR3 has 15 residues. In DNA, the CDR3 is TGTGCCAGCAGGCCGAGCGGGAGTGTTTACAATGAGCAGTTCTTC. Translation gives CASRPSGSVYNEQFF.

This clone has only one observation. This sequence joins TRBV7-2 and TRBJ2-7; D possibly corresponds to TRBD2 (5 bases). The CDR3 is 15 amino acids. Germline V gives CDR1 SGHTA, CDR2 FQGNSA. Trimming removed 2 bases at V and 3 bases at J, with 14 bases between. CDR3 sequence (DNA): TGTGCCAGCAGCTTAATTACCACCGGAGGCTACGAGCAGTACTTC. Residues: CASSLITTGGYEQYF.

V and J are TRBV11-3 and TRBJ2-2; D ambiguous. The CDR3 loop spans 15 amino acids. Germline V gene sequence: CDR1 SGHNT, CDR2 YENEEA. V was trimmed by 5 bases and J by 7 bases, leaving 17 bases between them. CDR3 region: CASSLRRPSSGELFF. The CDR3 DNA is TGTGCCAGCAGCCTGAGGCGACCCTCGAGCGGGGAGCTGTTTTTT.

This clone was counted a few times. J is TRBJ2-1 and V is TRBV14; a possible D gene is TRBD1 (5 bases). Trimming pared 6 bases from V and 7 bases from J, leaving 19 bases between. Per germline, CDR1 SGHDN and CDR2 FVKESK. The CDR3 contains 15 residues. In DNA form, the CDR3 reads TGTGCCAGCAGATGGCTGGGGCCGCATCGGAATGAGCAGTTCTTC. It translates to CASRWLGPHRNEQFF.

The rearrangement joins TRBV16 to TRBJ1-1; no definite D call. Germline V gene data show CDR1 as KGHSY and CDR2 as FQNENV. The CDR3 is made up of 15 amino acids. The V end was cut by 0 bases, the J end by 2 bases, with 10 bases between. The CDR3 is CASSQSQPRNTEAFF. CDR3 DNA: TGTGCCAGCAGCCAATCACAGCCCCGAAACACTGAAGCTTTCTTT. The full variable domain, in which reference TRBV16 and TRBJ1-1 provide the parts outside the CDR3, is GEEVAQTPKHLVRGEGQKAKLYCAPIKGHSYVFWYQQVLKNEFKFLISFQNENVFDETGMPKERFSAKCLPNSPCSLEIQATKLEDSAVYFCASSQSQPRNTEAFFGQGTRLTVV.

This chain links TRBV27 with TRBJ2-2, with 12 bases identical to TRBD1. CDR3 size: 17 residues. V was clipped by 4 bases and J by 7 bases; unmatched bases: 10. CDR1 is MNHEY, CDR2 SMNVEV, per germline (reference sequence). The CDR3 coding sequence is TGTGCCAGCAGTTACCCCGGGACAGGGGGCTATGTCGGGGAGCTGTTTTTT. This sequence encodes CASSYPGTGGYVGELFF.

The J gene is TRBJ2-5, the V gene TRBV7-2; 7 bases map to TRBD1. The J call may be faulty, since TRBJ2-7 better matches the DNA end. Germline loops: CDR1 SGHTA, CDR2 FQGNSA. The CDR3 spans 14 residues. The CDR3 nucleotides are TGTGCCAGCAGCACGCGACAGGGTACCTACGAGCAGTACTTC. Protein sequence: CASSTRQGTYEQYF.

V and J are TRBV6-1 and TRBJ1-2; the match to TRBD1 covers 10 bases. The germline V gene has CDR1 MNHNS and CDR2 SASEGT. Trimming at V came to 3 bases and at J to 4 bases, leaving 8 bases not matched to a gene. The CDR3 has 16 amino acids. The CDR3 DNA reads TGTGCCAGCAGTGACGAGAGGACAGGGGGTGGCTATGGCTACACCTTC. Protein sequence: CASSDERTGGGYGYTF.

This clone was counted between two and nine times. This chain links TRBV7-2 with TRBJ2-1, with D perhaps matching TRBD2 (6 bases). CDR1 SGHTA and CDR2 FQGNSA come from the germline V gene. Between the trimmed V and J ends, which lost 6 bases and 8 bases, there was a span of 17 bases. CDR3 length: 14 amino acids. DNA for the CDR3: TGTGCCAGCAGGTTGGAGGGGCTGTTCGATGAGCAGTTCTTC. Translating gives CASRLEGLFDEQFF.

The V call is TRBV7-2, the J call TRBJ2-7; D is perhaps TRBD1 (6 bases). The CDR3 totals 14 residues. Trimming removed 5 bases at V and 2 bases at J, with 13 bases between. CDR1 SGHTA and CDR2 FQGNSA come from the germline V gene. Here the CDR3 DNA reads TGTGCCAGCAGCCGCCGGGACACCCCCTACGAGCAGTACTTC. It yields the protein CASSRRDTPYEQYF. Full variable domain (remainder filled in from reference TRBV7-2 and TRBJ2-7): GAGVSQSPSNKVTEKGKDVELRCDPISGHTALYWYRQSLGQGLEFLIYFQGNSAPDKSGLPSDRFSAERTGGSVSTLTIQRTQQEDSAVYLCASSRRDTPYEQYFGPGTRLTVT.

As for this clone: The identical CDR3 is also encoded by other nucleotide sequences in the sample. This sequence joins TRBV4-3 and TRBJ2-2; 8 bases agree with TRBD2. Germline V CDR1 and CDR2: LGHNA, YSLEER. This CDR3 region has 16 residues. The J segment lost 3 bases and the V segment lost 4 bases, leaving 7 bases of the junction unmatched. CDR3 sequence: CASSRRGGRDTGELFF. CDR3 DNA sequence: TGCGCCAGCAGCCGTCGGGGGGGGCGGGACACCGGGGAGCTGTTTTTT.

V gene TRBV7-2 combines with J gene TRBJ2-3; TRBD2 aligns across 10 bases. V trimming: 4 bases; J trimming: 4 bases; junction bases outside the gene matches: 8. The CDR3 contains 16 residues. Germline loops: CDR1 SGHTA, CDR2 FQGNSA. In DNA form, the CDR3 reads TGTGCCAGCAGCTCAAGCGGGGGGGCCTTGCCAGATACGCAGTATTTT. Translation gives CASSSSGGALPDTQYF.

The chain has TRBV5-1 and TRBJ2-1; 7 positions agree with TRBD2. V lost 2 bases, J lost 8 bases, and 4 bases stayed unmatched. The CDR3 contains 13 residues. Germline V gene lookup returns CDR1 SGHRS and CDR2 YFSETQ. The CDR3 sequence is CASSLAGKDEQFF. The CDR3 nucleotides read TGCGCCAGCAGCTTAGCGGGAAAGGATGAGCAGTTCTTC.

The gene calls are TRBV5-1 and TRBJ1-1; D unresolved. The germline V gene encodes CDR1 SGHRS and CDR2 YFSETQ. The V end lost 6 bases, the J end lost 2 bases, and 8 bases lay between the germline ends. The CDR3 has 12 amino acids. CDR3 bases: TGCGCCAGCAACAACAAAAACACTGAAGCTTTCTTT. Its protein product is CASNNKNTEAFF.

The chain combines TRBV6-5 with TRBJ2-7; 8 positions match TRBD2. The ends lost 6 bases at V and 6 bases at J; junction bases unmatched: 13. This CDR3 region has 15 residues. Germline CDR1 and CDR2: MNHEY and SVGAGI. CDR3 region: CASRRTSRPPFEQYF. The CDR3 region has the DNA TGTGCCAGCAGAAGGACTAGCAGACCTCCATTCGAGCAGTACTTC.